These T cell receptor beta chains were read from a single sample in a study of blood T cell repertoires in COVID-19. Here immunoSEQ multiplex PCR was the method, and the copy in TCRdb shows in-frame clones only, minus some. The data hold around 180,000 clones, with about 81% observed a single time. The sequenced sample was peripheral blood. These receptor sequences come from a woman older than 75 with COVID-19, enrolled during active disease. The CDR3 runs from the conserved cysteine through the conserved F or W. The D gene is left open where the match is weak. Clone size is shown for a subset of rows, as once, few, many or a class of expanded clone.

TGCGCCAGCAGACCACTGCTGAACTATGGCTACACCTTC,CASRPLLNYGYTF,TRBJ1-2,NA,NA,TRBV5-1
TGTGCCAGCAGTCCTCTCGGGACAGAGGTGGCCGGGGAGCTGTTTTTT,CASSPLGTEVAGELFF,TRBJ2-2,TRBD1,few,TRBV27
TGTGCTAGTGGTTTGGTATCGGTACGGGGAAGCACAGATACGCAGTATTTT,CASGLVSVRGSTDTQYF,TRBJ2-3,NA,NA,TRBV12-5
TGTGCCAGCAGTTACTCTGGGGGGGTGAGCTATGGCTACACCTTC,CASSYSGGVSYGYTF,TRBJ1-2,NA,NA,TRBV6-2/TRBV6-3
TGCGCCAGCAGGGGCGGGACGGGCTCCTACGAGCAGTACTTC,CASRGGTGSYEQYF,TRBJ2-7,NA,once,TRBV5-1
TGTGCCAGCAGCTCGACTAGCGGTCCTCCAGATACGCAGTATTTT,CASSSTSGPPDTQYF,TRBJ2-3,TRBD2,NA,TRBV13
TGCAGCGTTGAAGAGGACAGGGGCTATGGCTACACCTTC,CSVEEDRGYGYTF,TRBJ1-2,TRBD1,NA,TRBV29-1
TGTGCCAGCAGCATAGTCCACTCTGGAAACACCATATATTTT,CASSIVHSGNTIYF,TRBJ1-3,NA,NA,TRBV2
TGTGCCACCAGCCTCCGAGACAGGGAGTACCAAGAGACCCAGTACTTC,CATSLRDREYQETQYF,TRBJ2-5,TRBD1,NA,TRBV24-1
TGTGCCAGTAGTATAAAGCGGGAGTCAGGTTACGAGCAGTACTTC,CASSIKRESGYEQYF,TRBJ2-7,TRBD2,NA,TRBV19
TGTGCCAGCAGTGGGGGACAGCAAGAGACCCAGTACTTC,CASSGGQQETQYF,TRBJ2-5,TRBD1,NA,TRBV2
TGTGCCAGCAGCTTAGCGGAGGTACGCTTCAATGAGCAGTTCTTC,CASSLAEVRFNEQFF,TRBJ2-1,NA,NA,TRBV11-1
TGTGCCAGCAGTGAACAGGGGCAAGGAAACACCATATATTTT,CASSEQGQGNTIYF,TRBJ1-3,NA,NA,TRBV2
TGTGCCAGCAGTCGCGCTGACAGGGGCTCCTATAATTCACCCCTCCACTTT,CASSRADRGSYNSPLHF,TRBJ1-6,TRBD1,NA,TRBV27
TGTGCCATCAGTGAGAGGGGATACGAGCAGTACTTC,CAISERGYEQYF,TRBJ2-7,NA,NA,TRBV10-3
TGTGCCAGCAGTACTCTTACAGGAACGACCACCGGGGAGCTGTTTTTT,CASSTLTGTTTGELFF,TRBJ2-2,NA,NA,TRBV25-1
TGTGCCAGCAGTTTGGCTCTCCCCCCCTACGAGCAGTACTTC,CASSLALPPYEQYF,TRBJ2-7,NA,NA,TRBV28
TGTGCCAGTAGTAAACCGGGACAGGGCCACGAGCAGTACTTC,CASSKPGQGHEQYF,TRBJ2-7,TRBD1,many,TRBV19
TGCGCCAGCAGCTTGGTACCCGGCGGTGAGCAGTTCTTC,CASSLVPGGEQFF,TRBJ2-1,NA,NA,TRBV5-1
TGTGCCAACCGACAGGGGTTGGTGTACGAGCAGTACTTC,CANRQGLVYEQYF,TRBJ2-7,TRBD1,few,TRBV2
TGTGCCACCAGTGATATTAAGACGGGTTCTGGCTACACCTTC,CATSDIKTGSGYTF,TRBJ1-2,NA,NA,TRBV24-1
TGCGCCAGCAGCTTGGATAGGGGTGGGTATGGCTACACCTTC,CASSLDRGGYGYTF,TRBJ1-2,NA,NA,TRBV5-1
TGTGCCAGCAGTCTTAACCAGGGGTCGGGCAATGAGCAGTTCTTC,CASSLNQGSGNEQFF,TRBJ2-1,NA,NA,TRBV28
TGTGCCAGCAGCTTAGATACAGGGCCCTATGAGCAGTTCTTC,CASSLDTGPYEQFF,TRBJ2-1,NA,NA,TRBV7-2
TGTGCCAGCAGCCAAGTAGCTGGGGCCAACGTCCTGACTTTC,CASSQVAGANVLTF,TRBJ2-6,NA,NA,TRBV14
TGTGCCAGCAGCTTAGCGCTTGCAGGGTTATACGAGCAGTACTTC,CASSLALAGLYEQYF,TRBJ2-7,NA,NA,TRBV7-9
TGTGCCAGCAGCCTCAGCCTAGCGGGGGATTACGAGCAGTACTTC,CASSLSLAGDYEQYF,TRBJ2-7,TRBD2,NA,TRBV7-6
TGTGCCAGCAGCCGACTTGGGACACCCGATCAGCCCCAGCATTTT,CASSRLGTPDQPQHF,TRBJ1-5,NA,NA,TRBV5-6
TGTGCCAGCTCACCCACCGGGACTGCCACAGATACGCAGTATTTT,CASSPTGTATDTQYF,TRBJ2-3,NA,NA,TRBV18
TGTGCCAGTAGTACCCGTGGCCTCAGGGCTGAAGCTTTCTTT,CASSTRGLRAEAFF,TRBJ1-1,NA,NA,TRBV19
TGTGCCAGCCAAAGAACGGGGATCCCTGAAGCTTTCTTT,CASQRTGIPEAFF,TRBJ1-1,NA,once,TRBV28
TGTGCCAGCAGCTTCAACAGGGAAGAGACCCAGTACTTC,CASSFNREETQYF,TRBJ2-5,NA,NA,TRBV7-2
TGTGCCATCAATGAACCGGGACAGGGGCGGGAGACCCAGTACTTC,CAINEPGQGRETQYF,TRBJ2-5,TRBD1,NA,TRBV10-3
TGCAGTGCTAGTGCCGGGACAGGCTATGGCTACACCTTC,CSASAGTGYGYTF,TRBJ1-2,TRBD1,many,TRBV20-1
TGTGCCAGCAGCCTCCGCACGGACAGCTCAGGAGAGACCCAGTACTTC,CASSLRTDSSGETQYF,TRBJ2-5,NA,NA,TRBV7-8
TGCAGCGTTGAGGATAACAGAGTCCACGAGCAGTACTTC,CSVEDNRVHEQYF,TRBJ2-7,NA,NA,TRBV29-1
TGTGCCAGCAGTAGGAGGACGGTGCAAGAGACCCAGTACTTC,CASSRRTVQETQYF,TRBJ2-5,NA,few,TRBV2
TGTGCCAGCAGCGGAGCCCTCTGGGATACGCAGTATTTT,CASSGALWDTQYF,TRBJ2-3,NA,NA,TRBV11-2
TGTGCCAGCAGTTACAACCGGGTTGGCGAGCAGTACTTC,CASSYNRVGEQYF,TRBJ2-7,NA,NA,TRBV6-5
TGTGCCACCTCCCAGGGACAGTCGACTAGCACAGATACGCAGTATTTT,CATSQGQSTSTDTQYF,TRBJ2-3,TRBD1,NA,TRBV15
TGTGCCAGTAGCCTCGAGGGGGGGGCGGGCTACTATGGCTACACCTTC,CASSLEGGAGYYGYTF,TRBJ1-2,NA,NA,TRBV19
TGTGCCAGCAGTGAAGATCGGAGGCAGTACTTC,CASSEDRRQYF,TRBJ2-4,NA,once,TRBV6-1
TGTGCCAGTAGTACCCTATCCCCCACAGATACGCAGTATTTT,CASSTLSPTDTQYF,TRBJ2-3,NA,NA,TRBV19
TGCGCCAGCAGCCAAGATCGCCAGGGGGCAGGAGATACGCAGTATTTT,CASSQDRQGAGDTQYF,TRBJ2-3,TRBD1,NA,TRBV4-3
TGTGCCAGCAGCGGAAATAGCGGGAGCGCCACCGGGGAGCTGTTTTTT,CASSGNSGSATGELFF,TRBJ2-2,TRBD2,NA,TRBV5-4
TGTGCCACCAGTGAAGGCAGGGGGCTTCAGCCCCAGCATTTT,CATSEGRGLQPQHF,TRBJ1-5,TRBD1,few,TRBV24-1
TGCGCCAGCCAGATACAGGTTTTGAACACTGAAGCTTTCTTT,CASQIQVLNTEAFF,TRBJ1-1,NA,NA,TRBV10-2
TGTGCCAGCAGCGTTAGCGGGGGTGGGATGGAGCAGTACTTC,CASSVSGGGMEQYF,TRBJ2-7,TRBD2,NA,TRBV7-2